A selection of T cell receptor beta chains follows, all from one sample in a study of CD8 T cells in ankylosing spondylitis. MiXCR was run by TCRdb on the 5' RACE reads, yielding one entry per CDR3 protein. The repertoire holds 200,000 to 250,000 distinct CDR3 sequences, with around 24% as singletons. The sample taken for sequencing was blood, either unsorted or a sorted T cell fraction (not recorded which). These receptors were collected from a male donor with ankylosing spondylitis or in good health (not recorded which). The CDR3 runs from the conserved cysteine through the conserved F or W. The D gene is left open where the match is weak. Clone size is stated in some rows and not others, as once, few, many or a class when expanded.

abundance,v_gene,d_gene,j_gene,CDR3nt,CDR3aa
-,TRBV2,-,TRBJ2-2,TGTGCCAGCAGGAGGGGACAAAACACCGGGGAGCTGTTTTTT,CASRRGQNTGELFF
few,TRBV29-1,-,TRBJ1-1,TGCAGCGCCAGCCACGGGGTGAACACTGAAGCTTTCTTT,CSASHGVNTEAFF
many,TRBV7-2,-,TRBJ2-2,TGTGCCAGCAGCCTAGACTTGTACACCGGGGAGCTGTTTTTT,CASSLDLYTGELFF
-,TRBV20-1,-,TRBJ2-1,TGCAGTGCTAGAGATCAACCGCTAGTCTACAATGAGCAGTTCTTC,CSARDQPLVYNEQFF
few,TRBV3-1,-,TRBJ2-7,TGTGCCAGCAGCCTCCAGACAGGATCCTACGAGCAGTACTTC,CASSLQTGSYEQYF
many,TRBV10-3,-,TRBJ1-2,TGTGCCATCACCGGCGGGGGGCTGGGCTACACCTTC,CAITGGGLGYTF
many,TRBV29-1,TRBD1,TRBJ2-1,TGCAGCGGTCTGGCCGGGACAGGGAAAAACAATGAGCAGTTCTTC,CSGLAGTGKNNEQFF
-,TRBV5-5,TRBD2,TRBJ2-1,TGTGCCAGCAGCGCCCCGGGACTAGCGGGAAGCTCCTACAATGAGCAGTTCTTC,CASSAPGLAGSSYNEQFF
many,TRBV10-3,-,TRBJ2-1,TGTGCCATCAAGAGGGACCTGTGGAATGAGCAGTTCTTC,CAIKRDLWNEQFF
-,TRBV5-1,-,TRBJ2-5,TGCGCCAGCAGCGTCGGACAAAGACAAGAGACCCAGTACTTC,CASSVGQRQETQYF
-,TRBV2,-,TRBJ1-5,TGTGCCAGCAGTGAAGAGCAGGGCCCTAACCAGCCCCAGCATTTT,CASSEEQGPNQPQHF
many,TRBV5-1,-,TRBJ1-1,TGCGCCAGCAGCTTGGCAGGCCAGGGCTCTACTGAAGCTTTCTTT,CASSLAGQGSTEAFF
many,TRBV3-1,TRBD1,TRBJ1-2,TGTGCCAGCAGCGACAGGGGCCTCTATGGCTACACCTTC,CASSDRGLYGYTF
-,TRBV7-6,-,TRBJ2-5,TGTGCCAGCAGCTTAGAGCTGAGCGCCCCGGGGAAAGAGACCCAGTACTTC,CASSLELSAPGKETQYF
-,TRBV7-2,TRBD1,TRBJ2-7,TGTGCCAGCAGCCATCGGACAGGGGTTTACGAGCAGTACTTC,CASSHRTGVYEQYF
few,TRBV4-1,TRBD1,TRBJ1-4,TGCGCCAGCAGCCCGGCCGGACAGGGAAGTGAAAAACTGTTTTTT,CASSPAGQGSEKLFF
many,TRBV2,TRBD2,TRBJ2-5,TGTGCCAGCAGTGGACTAGCGGGGCCCCAAGAGACCCAGTACTTC,CASSGLAGPQETQYF
-,TRBV28,TRBD1,TRBJ2-7,TGTGCCAGCAGCTTGGGACAGGGAAACATCTACGAGCAGTACTTC,CASSLGQGNIYEQYF
many,TRBV29-1,-,TRBJ1-2,TGCAGCGTTGGGGAGAACTATGGCTACACCTTC,CSVGENYGYTF
many,TRBV11-2,TRBD1,TRBJ1-5,TGTGCCAGCAGCCCAACAACGCAGGGGGTCCTAAGCCAGCCCCAGCATTTT,CASSPTTQGVLSQPQHF
many,TRBV29-1,-,TRBJ2-5,TGCAGCGTCCTCTCGGTGGAAGAGACCCAGTACTTC,CSVLSVEETQYF
-,TRBV5-1,-,TRBJ2-1,TGCGCCAGCAGCTTGGAATTCGGGTTCAATGAGCAGTTCTTC,CASSLEFGFNEQFF
-,TRBV7-2,-,TRBJ2-2,TGTGCCAGCAGCTTAGTTCTGAACACCGGGGAGCTGTTTTTT,CASSLVLNTGELFF
-,TRBV12-3/TRBV12-4,TRBD2,TRBJ2-7,TGTGCCAGCAGTTATGGCGGGAGCTCCTACGAGCAGTACTTC,CASSYGGSSYEQYF
many,TRBV3-1,TRBD2,TRBJ2-5,TGTGCCAGCAGCCAAGATCCTACTAGCGGGAGTATGGAGACCCAGTACTTC,CASSQDPTSGSMETQYF
many,TRBV6-1,-,TRBJ2-5,TGTGCCAGCAGCCAAGGGAGGGGGCGCAAAGAGACCCAGTACTTC,CASSQGRGRKETQYF
-,TRBV20-1,-,TRBJ1-4,TGCAGTGCTAGTAATTCCTGGGGAGAAAAACTGTTTTTT,CSASNSWGEKLFF
many,TRBV18,TRBD1,TRBJ2-3,TGTGCCAGCTCACCTCGGGACAGCAAATTCACAGATACGCAGTATTTT,CASSPRDSKFTDTQYF
-,TRBV20-1,TRBD2,TRBJ2-7,TGCAGTGCTAGCCAATTAGCGGGAGGACACGAGCAGTACTTC,CSASQLAGGHEQYF
many,TRBV12-3/TRBV12-4,-,TRBJ2-3,TGTGCCAGCAGTTTAGGATCGAGCACAGATACGCAGTATTTT,CASSLGSSTDTQYF
many,TRBV20-1,TRBD2,TRBJ2-2,TGCAGTGCTAGCCATTCTAGCGGGAGTCGAAGGAACACCGGGGAGCTGTTTTTT,CSASHSSGSRRNTGELFF
-,TRBV12-3/TRBV12-4,-,TRBJ2-5,TGTGCCAGCAGTTTCGGGACGGACCTGGGAGAGACCCAGTACTTC,CASSFGTDLGETQYF
-,TRBV5-1,TRBD2,TRBJ2-1,TGCGCCAGCAGCTTGCGAGCGGGACTAGCGGGATCCTCCTACAATGAGCAGTTCTTC,CASSLRAGLAGSSYNEQFF
many,TRBV20-1,-,TRBJ2-5,TGCAGTGCTAGGATTGGAGGGTCTGAAGAGACCCAGTACTTC,CSARIGGSEETQYF
-,TRBV24-1,TRBD2,TRBJ2-7,TGTGCCACCAGTGACACTGGGACTAGAGGGAAGGACGAGCAGTACTTC,CATSDTGTRGKDEQYF
many,TRBV7-3,-,TRBJ2-1,TGTGCCAGCAGCTTAACAGGGGGATCCTACAATGAGCAGTTCTTC,CASSLTGGSYNEQFF
many,TRBV29-1,-,TRBJ1-1,TGCAGCGTGGGACGGGAGAACACTGAAGCTTTCTTT,CSVGRENTEAFF
-,TRBV29-1,-,TRBJ2-1,TGCAGCGTTCTAGGGGGGTCTAGCTTGTACAATGAGCAGTTCTTC,CSVLGGSSLYNEQFF
many,TRBV7-8,-,TRBJ1-1,TGTGCCAGCAGTCAAAACAGGGCTGGAGAGGGTGAAGCTTTCTTT,CASSQNRAGEGEAFF
many,TRBV15,-,TRBJ2-7,TGTGCCACCAGCAGAGATGGGGGAGCCTACGAGCAGTACTTC,CATSRDGGAYEQYF
-,TRBV5-1,-,TRBJ1-2,TGCGCCAGCAGCTTGGATCGCGGCTACACCTTC,CASSLDRGYTF
many,TRBV25-1,-,TRBJ1-1,TGTGCCAGCAGGGTGGACAGCAAGGGCACTGAAGCTTTCTTT,CASRVDSKGTEAFF
-,TRBV27,-,TRBJ2-7,TGTGCCAGCAGTTCGAATCGACAGGGGAGGGCCTACGAGCAGTACTTC,CASSSNRQGRAYEQYF
many,TRBV5-1,-,TRBJ2-3,TGCGCCAGCAGCTTGAGTTCCGGGCTAGCGGATACGCAGTATTTT,CASSLSSGLADTQYF
-,TRBV27,TRBD1,TRBJ2-7,TGTGCCAGCAGTTTGTCCGGGACAGGGGCCTACGAGCAGTACTTC,CASSLSGTGAYEQYF
-,TRBV5-1,-,TRBJ2-1,TGCGCCAGCAGCTTGGAGGTGGGCACTGAGCAGTTCTTC,CASSLEVGTEQFF
-,TRBV20-1,-,TRBJ2-3,TGCAGTGCTAGAGGGGACCTGGGGGACCCAGATACGCAGTATTTT,CSARGDLGDPDTQYF
many,TRBV7-8,-,TRBJ2-5,TGTGCCAGCAGCTTACTTACAGCCGAAGAGACCCAGTACTTC,CASSLLTAEETQYF
many,TRBV6-5,-,TRBJ1-6,TGTGCCAGCAGTTACCGTGGCACCTCCTATAATTCACCCCTCCACTTT,CASSYRGTSYNSPLHF
many,TRBV12-3/TRBV12-4,-,TRBJ2-2,TGTGCCAGCAGACTAGACACCGGGGAGCTGTTTTTT,CASRLDTGELFF
many,TRBV7-9,TRBD2,TRBJ2-1,TGTGCCAGCAGCTCCAGCGGGATCGTTCACAATGAGCAGTTCTTC,CASSSSGIVHNEQFF